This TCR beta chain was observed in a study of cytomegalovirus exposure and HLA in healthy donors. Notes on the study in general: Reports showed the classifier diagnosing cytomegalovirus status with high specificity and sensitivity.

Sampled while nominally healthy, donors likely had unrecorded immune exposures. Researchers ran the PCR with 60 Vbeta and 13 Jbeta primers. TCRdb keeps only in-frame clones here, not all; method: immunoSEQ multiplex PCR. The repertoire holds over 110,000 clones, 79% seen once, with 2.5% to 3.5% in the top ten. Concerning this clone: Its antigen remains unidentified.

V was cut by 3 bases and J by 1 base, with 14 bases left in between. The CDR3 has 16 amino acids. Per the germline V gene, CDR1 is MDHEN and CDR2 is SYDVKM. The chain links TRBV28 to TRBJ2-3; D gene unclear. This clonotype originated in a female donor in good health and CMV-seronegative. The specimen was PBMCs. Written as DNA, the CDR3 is TGTGCCAGCAGTTTGCCCCGACCTAGTCGCACAGATACGCAGTATTTT. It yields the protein CASSLPRPSRTDTQYF. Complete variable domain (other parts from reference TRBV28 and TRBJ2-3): DVKVTQSSRYLVKRTGEKVFLECVQDMDHENMFWYRQDPGLGLRLIYFSYDVKMKEKGDIPEGYSVSREKKERFSLILESASTNQTSMYLCASSLPRPSRTDTQYFGPGTRLTVL.